Below are 26 T cell receptor beta chains sequenced from a single sample in a study of T cells after yellow fever vaccination. A single record per CDR3 protein comes from TCRdb applying MiXCR to the 5' RACE reads. The data contain over 110,000 distinct CDR3 sequences, less than 9.5% of them singletons. Sequences were derived from CD4+ T cells sorted from PBMCs, sampled 5 days after the yellow fever booster vaccination. The receptor source for this set is a young man who received the YFV17D yellow fever vaccine.

This clonotype was picked up many times. The chain recombines TRBV7-2 with TRBJ2-7; no clear D. Trimming took off 0 bases at V and 3 bases at J, with 6 bases between the two ends. CDR1 is SGHTA and CDR2 is FQGNSA in the germline V gene. This CDR3 comprises 13 residues. The CDR3 DNA follows: TGTGCCAGCAGCTTAGCCGGAGACTACGAGCAGTACTTC. It codes for CASSLAGDYEQYF. The full variable domain, rest sourced from reference TRBV7-2 and TRBJ2-7, is GAGVSQSPSNKVTEKGKDVELRCDPISGHTALYWYRQSLGQGLEFLIYFQGNSAPDKSGLPSDRFSAERTGGSVSTLTIQRTQQEDSAVYLCASSLAGDYEQYFGPGTRLTVT.

At least ten counts were recorded for this clonotype. The rearrangement uses TRBV20-1 and TRBJ2-1; D not resolved. Between the trimmed V and J ends, which lost 3 bases and 5 bases, there was a span of 11 bases. This CDR3 spans 13 amino acids. Germline V gene sequence: CDR1 DFQATT, CDR2 SNEGSKA (reference sequence). The CDR3 DNA reads TGCAGTGCTAGCCTTCTAGTCAACAATGAGCAGTTCTTC. Amino acid sequence: CSASLLVNNEQFF.

This clonotype has a count of ten or more. V is TRBV5-1 and J is TRBJ2-5; 7 nucleotides agree with TRBD1. The CDR3 totals 15 residues. V trimming: 4 bases; J trimming: 1 base; junction bases outside the gene matches: 7. Germline V lookup: CDR1 SGHRS, CDR2 YFSETQ. The CDR3 region is CASSRDRVGQETQYF. In nucleotides, the CDR3 is TGCGCCAGCAGCCGCGACAGGGTTGGCCAAGAGACCCAGTACTTC.

Many counts were recorded for this clonotype. This chain connects TRBV20-1 to TRBJ2-1; TRBD2 agrees at 7 bases. The CDR3 runs to 14 residues. V gave up 5 bases and J gave up 7 bases; unmatched junction bases: 11. Germline CDR1 is DFQATT and CDR2 is SNEGSKA (reference sequence). DNA of the CDR3: TGCAGTGCTTGGGGGGGAGGGCCGGGAAATGAGCAGTTCTTC. It yields the protein CSAWGGGPGNEQFF.

This rearrangement joins TRBV28 to TRBJ1-6, with 11 bases aligning to TRBD1. Trimming removed 6 bases from V and 8 bases from J; junction bases left unmatched: 6. CDR1 is MDHEN, CDR2 SYDVKM, per germline. The CDR3 runs 15 residues. This CDR3 reads CASRERTGGYSPLHF. In DNA, the CDR3 is TGTGCCAGCAGAGAACGGACAGGGGGCTATTCACCCCTCCACTTT.

This clonotype was detected ten times or more. The chain is built from TRBV5-8 and TRBJ2-5; unclear D gene. The germline V gene has CDR1 SGHTS and CDR2 YDEGEE. This CDR3 spans 11 amino acids. V was clipped by 3 bases and J by 5 bases, with 5 bases between them. The CDR3 DNA is TGTGCCAGCAGCTCGGTGGAGACCCAGTACTTC. Encoded protein: CASSSVETQYF.

V usage is TRBV5-4 and J usage is TRBJ1-2; TRBD1 aligns across 7 bases. V shed 0 bases, J shed 7 bases, and the junction held 6 bases outside the gene matches. Germline V gene lookup returns CDR1 SGHNT and CDR2 YYREEE (reference sequence). This CDR3 spans 14 amino acids. In DNA, the CDR3 is TGTGCCAGCAGCTTGGGAGGGGGCGAATCTGGCTACACCTTC. This gives the protein CASSLGGGESGYTF.

The table lists this clonotype with many counts. V usage is TRBV4-2 and J usage is TRBJ2-3; 12 bases are shared with TRBD2. J was trimmed by 1 base and V by 0 bases; bases with no gene match: 2. The CDR3 is 17 residues long. The germline CDR1 and CDR2 sequences are LGHNA and YNFKEQ. This CDR3 reads CASSQEASGRGTDTQYF. The CDR3 DNA sequence: TGTGCCAGCAGCCAAGAGGCTAGCGGGAGGGGCACAGATACGCAGTATTTT.

This clonotype has ten or more counts. CDR3 amino acids: CASSQDGGSSYNEQFF. The DNA of the CDR3 is TGCGCCAGCAGCCAAGATGGCGGAAGCTCCTACAATGAGCAGTTCTTC. V usage is TRBV4-3 and J usage is TRBJ2-1, with D unresolved. This CDR3 region has 16 residues. CDR1 is LGHNA and CDR2 is YSLEER in the germline V gene. The V and J ends lost 0 bases and 0 bases respectively, with 9 bases between them.

Ten or more counts support this clonotype. The chain links TRBV4-3 to TRBJ1-1; D uncertain. The CDR3 is made up of 13 amino acids. Germline V gene data show CDR1 as LGHNA and CDR2 as YSLEER. V dropped 4 bases and J dropped 4 bases, with 10 bases sitting between them. The CDR3 loop is CASSRAGVTEAFF. CDR3 nucleotide sequence: TGCGCCAGCAGCCGGGCAGGAGTCACTGAAGCTTTCTTT.

This clonotype was detected ten times or more. The gene calls are TRBV2 and TRBJ2-1; D is ambiguous. The V end was cut by 6 bases, the J end by 14 bases, with 14 bases between. This CDR3 is built from 11 residues. The V gene's germline CDR1 is SNHLY and CDR2 FYNNEI. The CDR3 nucleotides are TGTGCCAGCAGGGCTACGAACGCCAAGTTCTTC. This translates into CASRATNAKFF. Variable domain in full (rest from reference TRBV2 and TRBJ2-1): EPEVTQTPSHQVTQMGQEVILRCVPISNHLYFYWYRQILGQKVEFLVSFYNNEISEKSEIFDDQFSVERPDGSNFTLKIRSTKLEDSAMYFCASRATNAKFFGPGTRLTVL.

This chain uses TRBV7-2 with TRBJ2-7, with D uncertain. CDR1 is SGHTA, CDR2 FQGNSA, per germline. The CDR3 has 13 amino acids. The V end lost 5 bases, the J end lost 1 base, and 9 bases lay between the germline ends. CDR3 sequence reads: CASSGLRSYEQYF. In DNA form, the CDR3 reads TGTGCCAGCAGCGGTCTCCGATCCTACGAGCAGTACTTC. Drawing the rest from reference TRBV7-2 and TRBJ2-7, the complete variable domain is GAGVSQSPSNKVTEKGKDVELRCDPISGHTALYWYRQSLGQGLEFLIYFQGNSAPDKSGLPSDRFSAERTGGSVSTLTIQRTQQEDSAVYLCASSGLRSYEQYFGPGTRLTVT.

There are many counts of this clonotype. This chain uses TRBV5-6 with TRBJ2-5; D gene ambiguous. CDR3 length equals 14 residues. Trimming stripped 2 bases from V and 5 bases from J, with 13 bases between. CDR1 is SGHDT, CDR2 YYEEEE, per germline. CDR3 sequence reads: CASSLQGAWETQYF. The CDR3 coding sequence is TGTGCCAGCAGCTTACAAGGCGCTTGGGAGACCCAGTACTTC.

This clonotype was observed many times. The chain is built from TRBV20-1 and TRBJ2-7; maybe TRBD2 (5 bases). The end of the DNA is better explained by TRBJ2-1, so the J call may be wrong. The germline CDR1 and CDR2 sequences are DFQATT and SNEGSKA (reference sequence). This CDR3 is built from 12 residues. The CDR3 DNA reads as TGCAGTGCTAGGCCCGGGGTCCACGAGCAGTTCTTC. It yields the protein CSARPGVHEQFF.

Remarks on this clonotype: It may be a read error: a sequence one base away is much more abundant. This chain connects TRBV12-3 or TRBV12-4 to TRBJ2-5, with 11 bases that match TRBD2. This CDR3 spans 15 amino acids. V lost 8 bases to trimming and J lost 5 bases; unmatched junction nucleotides: 10. DNA for the CDR3: TGTGCCAGCGCCCGGGTAGCGGGAGGGTTGGAGACCCAGTACTTC. It codes for CASARVAGGLETQYF.

The V call is TRBV20-1, the J call TRBJ2-5, with no clear D. The germline CDR1 and CDR2 sequences are DFQATT and SNEGSKA (reference sequence). Trimming took 5 bases from V and 1 from J, leaving 14 bases between them. The CDR3 covers 14 residues. CDR3 loop: CSARWTEFQETQYF. The CDR3, as DNA: TGCAGTGCTCGGTGGACGGAGTTCCAAGAGACCCAGTACTTC.

This clonotype was recorded many times. The gene calls are TRBV20-1 and TRBJ2-7; 10 nucleotides agree with TRBD2. The CDR3 length is 13 residues. Germline CDR1 reads DFQATT; CDR2 reads SNEGSKA (reference sequence). The trim removed 2 bases at V and 4 bases at J, leaving 2 bases unmatched. The CDR3 DNA is TGCAGTGCTAGACGGACTAGCGGTTACGAGCAGTACTTC. Translation: CSARRTSGYEQYF.

This clonotype came up a few times. The chain joins TRBV24-1 to TRBJ2-3, with TRBD1 matching 10 bases. This CDR3 is 15 amino acids long. V was clipped by 4 bases and J by 4 bases; unmatched bases: 4. Germline assignment: CDR1 KGHDR and CDR2 SFDVKD. CDR3 protein: CATSDPGQGPDTQYF. CDR3 sequence (DNA): TGTGCCACCAGTGACCCGGGACAGGGGCCAGATACGCAGTATTTT.

This clonotype appeared many times. This chain links TRBV5-1 with TRBJ2-3; TRBD2 matches at 13 bases. V was clipped by 4 bases and J by 5 bases; unmatched bases: 7. Germline V gene sequence: CDR1 SGHRS, CDR2 YFSETQ. There are 16 residues in the CDR3. CDR3: CASSLGLAGEKDTQYF. Written as DNA, the CDR3 is TGCGCCAGCAGCCTAGGACTAGCGGGAGAAAAAGATACGCAGTATTTT. The whole variable domain, remainder taken from reference TRBV5-1 and TRBJ2-3, is KAGVTQTPRYLIKTRGQQVTLSCSPISGHRSVSWYQQTPGQGLQFLFEYFSETQRNKGNFPGRFSGRQFSNSRSEMNVSTLELGDSALYLCASSLGLAGEKDTQYFGPGTRLTVL.

This clonotype was observed many times. The chain has TRBV30 and TRBJ2-1; 9 bases fit TRBD2. The CDR3 runs to 17 residues. The germline CDR1 and CDR2 sequences are GTSNPN and SVGIG (reference sequence). With V trimmed by 5 bases and J by 0 bases, 11 bases remained unmatched. This chain's CDR3 is CAWQGLAGQSSYNEQFF. The CDR3 DNA sequence: TGTGCCTGGCAGGGACTAGCCGGACAAAGCTCCTACAATGAGCAGTTCTTC.

This clonotype occurred many times. The chain carries TRBV20-1 and TRBJ2-3; D is possibly TRBD1 (6 bases). V lost 4 bases, J lost 1 base, and 12 bases lay in between. In germline, CDR1 is DFQATT, CDR2 SNEGSKA (reference sequence). This CDR3 has 14 amino acids. For the CDR3, the DNA is TGCAGTGCTATAGGACAGACTCGCACAGATACGCAGTATTTT. Amino acids: CSAIGQTRTDTQYF.

This clonotype was seen at least ten times. CDR3: CASKSDSSGNTIYF. The CDR3 DNA reads TGTGCCAGCAAGTCGGACAGCTCTGGAAACACCATATATTTT. The genes are TRBV7-8 and TRBJ1-3, with D perhaps TRBD1 (6 bases). Per germline, CDR1 SGHVS and CDR2 FQNEAQ. The CDR3 is 14 residues long. V lost 7 bases and J lost 0, with 10 bases in between.

This clonotype was counted ten times or more. The J gene is TRBJ2-1, the V gene TRBV30; 14 bases map to TRBD2. The V gene end was trimmed by 1 base and the J gene end by 6 bases; junction bases not matched to a gene: 11. Per germline, CDR1 GTSNPN and CDR2 SVGIG (reference sequence). The CDR3 consists of 18 residues. The CDR3 reads CAWSAAWTSGRLPNEQFF. The CDR3 DNA reads TGTGCCTGGAGTGCAGCTTGGACTAGCGGGAGGTTACCCAATGAGCAGTTCTTC.

This clonotype has a count of ten or more. A read error may produce the germline difference seen at one junction end. This chain connects TRBV20-1 to TRBJ1-2; D is undetermined. The CDR3 has 13 residues. Germline assignment: CDR1 DFQATT and CDR2 SNEGSKA (reference sequence). The CDR3 reads CSARESGSYGHTF. DNA of the CDR3: TGCAGTGCTAGAGAATCGGGGAGCTATGGCCACACCTTC.

This clonotype was observed many times. The chain combines TRBV7-2 with TRBJ2-5, with D maybe TRBD2 (6 bases). Looked up from germline, CDR1 is SGHTA and CDR2 is FQGNSA. CDR3 length equals 15 residues. Trimming removed 3 bases at V and 5 bases at J, with 16 bases between. The CDR3 loop is CASSFPLAGLETQYF. In DNA form, the CDR3 reads TGTGCCAGCAGCTTTCCTCTTGCGGGACTGGAGACCCAGTACTTC. Using reference TRBV7-2 and TRBJ2-5 for the parts outside the CDR3, the full variable domain is GAGVSQSPSNKVTEKGKDVELRCDPISGHTALYWYRQSLGQGLEFLIYFQGNSAPDKSGLPSDRFSAERTGGSVSTLTIQRTQQEDSAVYLCASSFPLAGLETQYFGPGTRLLVL.

This clonotype was detected ten times or more. The V gene is TRBV10-3, the J gene TRBJ2-5, with D unclear. In germline, CDR1 is ENHRY, CDR2 SYGVKD. Trimming removed 5 bases at V and 5 bases at J, with 15 bases between. CDR3 length: 14 residues. Written as DNA, the CDR3 is TGTGCCATCAGTCCCAGCGAGGCAAAGGAGACCCAGTACTTC. It translates to CAISPSEAKETQYF.